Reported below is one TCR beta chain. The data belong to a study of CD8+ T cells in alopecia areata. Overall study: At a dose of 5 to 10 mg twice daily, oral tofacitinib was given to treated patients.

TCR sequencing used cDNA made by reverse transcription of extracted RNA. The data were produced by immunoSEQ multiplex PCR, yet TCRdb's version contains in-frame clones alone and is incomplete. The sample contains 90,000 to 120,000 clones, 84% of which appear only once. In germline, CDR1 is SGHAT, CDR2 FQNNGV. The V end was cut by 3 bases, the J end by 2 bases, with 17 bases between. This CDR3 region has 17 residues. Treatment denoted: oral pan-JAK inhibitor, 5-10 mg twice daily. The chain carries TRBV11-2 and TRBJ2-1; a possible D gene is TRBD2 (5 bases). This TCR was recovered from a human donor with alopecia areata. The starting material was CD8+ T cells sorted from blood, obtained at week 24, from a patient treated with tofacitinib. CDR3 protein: CASSFSLGGPAYNEQFF. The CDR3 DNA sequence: TGTGCCAGCAGCTTTTCTCTCGGAGGACCAGCCTACAATGAGCAGTTCTTC.